This entry features one T cell receptor beta chain sequence. The specificity of this receptor is unknown. Base qualities are not recorded, but no much larger clone differs from it by a single base. This sample is drawn from a study of T-cell memory formation after mild COVID-19 (dated by TCRdb to the early 2020s). With respect to the entire study: Most TCR sequence clusters were specific to one of the two donors. T-cell clones expanding and contracting after mild COVID-19 in two donors were tracked by longitudinal TCRalpha and TCRbeta repertoire sequencing. Two young, previously healthy adult volunteers made up the cohort, one male and one female.

The germline V gene supplies CDR1 KGHDR and CDR2 SFDVKD. Unmatched junction bases come to 18, with V trimmed by 9 bases and J by 0 bases. From the cysteine up to the phenylalanine, the CDR3 has a length of 19 residues. Only the CDR3 region is kept as DNA, spanning 57 bases read in frame from base 1. The study at large found these results: Only two mild cases were covered by the study, and larger cohorts that include severe cases with pre-infection samples were considered necessary. From day 15 to 85, contracting clones showed balanced CD4/CD8 phenotypes, whereas a second wave of clones that expanded from day 15 to 37 leaned towards CD4+. Some responding clones were detected in pre-infection memory, which suggested that pre-existing cross-reactive memory T cells had joined the SARS-CoV-2 response. Contracting CD4+ clones were located mainly in the CM and EM memory subsets, whereas CD8+ clones were found to be enriched in EMRA. Whether the second-wave clones peaking on day 37 were SARS-CoV-2 specific was not confirmed.

These reads were obtained on an Illumina NovaSeq 6000. Using 5'RACE with constant-segment primers, TCRalpha and TCRbeta cDNA libraries were constructed, with sample barcodes and unique molecular identifiers added in the process. Trizol reagent was used to extract RNA from every sample. Libraries were amplified in two PCR steps, with a second sample barcode and Illumina TruSeq adapters added in the second step. Libraries were sequenced on an Illumina NovaSeq with 2 x 150 bp paired-end reads. For the original study's pipeline: With migec v1.2.7, reads were demultiplexed and then collapsed into UMI-guided consensus sequences. With mixcr v2.1.11, UMI consensuses were aligned to TRA and TRB V and J templates and assembled into clonotypes. A clonotype was counted as expanded or contracted only if both edgeR and NoisET called the change significant, with noise models trained on biological replicates. edgeR calls used a false discovery rate-adjusted p below 0.01 and a log2 fold-change threshold of 1. As an exploratory analysis of dynamics, max-normalized trajectories of the 1000 most abundant clonotypes were examined by PCA with hierarchical clustering. The CD4 or CD8 phenotype of responding clones was assigned using the separately sequenced CD4+ and CD8+ repertoires. TCRdb took the public reads, trimmed them with fastp at Q25, ran MiXCR for clone calling and kept in-frame beta chains. Under each unique CDR3 protein, matching rows form one entry showing the most common genes and DNA. TCRdb's processing, not the study's, gives the V and J calls here. The sample table holds a few hundred thousand distinct CDR3 sequences, of which about 22% were seen once. The ten largest make up around 9.2% of the sample.

Ficoll-Paque density gradient centrifugation was used to isolate PBMCs. The receptor was derived from an adult woman who had mild COVID-19 (a few samples of this study predate the infection). The sample titles of this study are shuffled in the database, so cell type and time point are left out; the donor was told from shared clones. The sample comprised PBMCs or a T cell subset sorted from them (not recorded which). This sequence uses TRBV24-1 and TRBJ2-7, and 11 junctional nucleotides match TRBD2. This receptor carries the CDR3 CATHHPGPSGRRDSYEQYF. The nucleotide sequence is TGTGCCACCCACCATCCTGGCCCTAGCGGGAGGAGGGACTCCTACGAGCAGTACTTC.